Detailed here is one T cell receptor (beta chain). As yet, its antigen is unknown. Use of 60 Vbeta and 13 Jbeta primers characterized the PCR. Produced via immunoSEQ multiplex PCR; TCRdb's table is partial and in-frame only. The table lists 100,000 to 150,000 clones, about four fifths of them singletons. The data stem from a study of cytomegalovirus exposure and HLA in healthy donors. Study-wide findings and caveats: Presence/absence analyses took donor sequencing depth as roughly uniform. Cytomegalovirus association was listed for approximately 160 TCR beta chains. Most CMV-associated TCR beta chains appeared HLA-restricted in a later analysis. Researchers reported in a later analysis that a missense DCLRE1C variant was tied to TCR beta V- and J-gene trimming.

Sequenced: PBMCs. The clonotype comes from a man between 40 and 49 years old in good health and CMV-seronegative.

The CDR3 protein is CASSPSANARWAFF. The CDR3 nucleotides are TGCGCCAGCAGCCCCTCCGCTAACGCCCGATGGGCTTTCTTT. The rearrangement joins TRBV4-3 to TRBJ1-1; D remains unclear. With 4 bases removed from V and 11 bases from J, the gap between germline ends came to 20 bases. Per germline, CDR1 LGHNA and CDR2 YSLEER. The CDR3 is made up of 14 amino acids.